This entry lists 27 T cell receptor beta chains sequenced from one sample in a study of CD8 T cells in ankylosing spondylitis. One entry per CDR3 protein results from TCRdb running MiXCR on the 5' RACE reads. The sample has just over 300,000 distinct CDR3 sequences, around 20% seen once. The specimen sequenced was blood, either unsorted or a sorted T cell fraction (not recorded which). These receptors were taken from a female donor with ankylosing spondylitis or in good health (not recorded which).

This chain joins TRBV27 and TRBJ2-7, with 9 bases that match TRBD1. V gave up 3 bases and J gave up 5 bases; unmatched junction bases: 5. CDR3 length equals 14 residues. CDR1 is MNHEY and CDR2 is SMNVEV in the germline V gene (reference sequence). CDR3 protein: CASSLRDRANEQYF. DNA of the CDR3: TGTGCCAGCAGTTTGAGGGACAGGGCCAACGAGCAGTACTTC.

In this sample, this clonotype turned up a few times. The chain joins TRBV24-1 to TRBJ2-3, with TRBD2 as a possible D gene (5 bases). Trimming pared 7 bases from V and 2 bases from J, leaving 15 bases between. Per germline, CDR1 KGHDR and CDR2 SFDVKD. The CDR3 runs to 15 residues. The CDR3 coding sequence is TGTGCCACCAGCTCCCAAGGAGGAAACACAGATACGCAGTATTTT. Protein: CATSSQGGNTDTQYF.

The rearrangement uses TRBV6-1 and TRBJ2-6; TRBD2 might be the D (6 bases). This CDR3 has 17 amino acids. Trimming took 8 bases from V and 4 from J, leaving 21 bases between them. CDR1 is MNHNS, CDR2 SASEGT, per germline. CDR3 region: CASCAVASAEGANVLTF. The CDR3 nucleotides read TGTGCCAGCTGTGCGGTAGCTAGCGCAGAGGGGGCCAACGTCCTGACTTTC.

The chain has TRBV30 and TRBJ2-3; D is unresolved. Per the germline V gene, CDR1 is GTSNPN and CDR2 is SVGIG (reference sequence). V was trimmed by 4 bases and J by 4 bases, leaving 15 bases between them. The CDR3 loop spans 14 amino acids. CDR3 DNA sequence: TGTGCCTGGACAGTCGGCTTCGAGGCAGATACGCAGTATTTT. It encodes CAWTVGFEADTQYF.

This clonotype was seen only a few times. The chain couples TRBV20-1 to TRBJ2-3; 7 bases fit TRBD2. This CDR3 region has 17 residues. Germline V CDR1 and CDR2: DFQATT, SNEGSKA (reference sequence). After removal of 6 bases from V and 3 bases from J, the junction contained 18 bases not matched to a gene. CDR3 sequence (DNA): TGCAGTGCCATCCAATCCGGGACTACCGTACTAACAGATACGCAGTATTTT. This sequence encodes CSAIQSGTTVLTDTQYF.

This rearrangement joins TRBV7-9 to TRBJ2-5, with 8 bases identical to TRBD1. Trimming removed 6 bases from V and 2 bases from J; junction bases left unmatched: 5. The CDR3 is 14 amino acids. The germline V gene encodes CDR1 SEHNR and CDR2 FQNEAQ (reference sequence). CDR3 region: CASRPDRVQETQYF. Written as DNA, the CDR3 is TGTGCCAGCAGGCCGGACAGGGTACAAGAGACCCAGTACTTC.

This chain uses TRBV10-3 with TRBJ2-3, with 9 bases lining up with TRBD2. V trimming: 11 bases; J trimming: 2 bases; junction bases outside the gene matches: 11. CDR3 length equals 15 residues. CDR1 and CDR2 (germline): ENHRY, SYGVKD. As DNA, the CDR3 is TGTGCCGTTGCTCCAGCGGGGGGCAACACAGATACGCAGTATTTT. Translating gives CAVAPAGGNTDTQYF.

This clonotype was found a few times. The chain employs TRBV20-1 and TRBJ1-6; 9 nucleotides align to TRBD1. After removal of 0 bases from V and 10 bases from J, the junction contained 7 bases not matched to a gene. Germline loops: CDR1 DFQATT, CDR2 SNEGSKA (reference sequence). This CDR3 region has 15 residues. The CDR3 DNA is TGCAGTGCTAGAGATCCGGGACAGGGACAATCACCCCTCCACTTT. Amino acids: CSARDPGQGQSPLHF.

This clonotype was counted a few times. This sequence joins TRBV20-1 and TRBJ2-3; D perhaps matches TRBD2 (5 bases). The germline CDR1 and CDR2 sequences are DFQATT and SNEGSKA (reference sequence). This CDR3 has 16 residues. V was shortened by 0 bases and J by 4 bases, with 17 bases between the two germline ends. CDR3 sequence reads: CSARDEGPEVPDTQYF. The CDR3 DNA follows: TGCAGTGCTAGAGATGAGGGTCCCGAGGTGCCAGATACGCAGTATTTT.

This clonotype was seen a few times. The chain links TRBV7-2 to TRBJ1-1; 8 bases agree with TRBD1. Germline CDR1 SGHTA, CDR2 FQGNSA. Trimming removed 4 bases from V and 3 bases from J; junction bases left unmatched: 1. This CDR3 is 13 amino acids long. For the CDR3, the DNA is TGTGCCAGCAGCTGGACAGGGCACACTGAAGCTTTCTTT. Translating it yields CASSWTGHTEAFF.

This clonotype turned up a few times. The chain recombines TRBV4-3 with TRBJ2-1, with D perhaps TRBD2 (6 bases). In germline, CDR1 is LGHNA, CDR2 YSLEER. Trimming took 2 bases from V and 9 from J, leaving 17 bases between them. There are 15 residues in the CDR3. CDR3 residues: CASSQRPGTATEQFF. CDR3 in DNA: TGCGCCAGCAGCCAACGTCCCGGGACTGCTACTGAGCAGTTCTTC.

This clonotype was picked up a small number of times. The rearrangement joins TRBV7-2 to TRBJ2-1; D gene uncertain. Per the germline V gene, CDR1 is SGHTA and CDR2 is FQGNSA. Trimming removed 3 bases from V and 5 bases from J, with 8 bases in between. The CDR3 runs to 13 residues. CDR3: CASSFDRDNEQFF. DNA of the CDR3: TGTGCCAGCAGCTTTGACCGGGACAATGAGCAGTTCTTC.

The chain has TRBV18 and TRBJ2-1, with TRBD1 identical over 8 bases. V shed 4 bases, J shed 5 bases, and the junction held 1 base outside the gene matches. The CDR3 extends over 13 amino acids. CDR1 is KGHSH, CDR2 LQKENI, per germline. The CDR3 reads CASSRQGNNEQFF. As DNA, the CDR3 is TGTGCCAGCTCACGACAGGGGAACAATGAGCAGTTCTTC.

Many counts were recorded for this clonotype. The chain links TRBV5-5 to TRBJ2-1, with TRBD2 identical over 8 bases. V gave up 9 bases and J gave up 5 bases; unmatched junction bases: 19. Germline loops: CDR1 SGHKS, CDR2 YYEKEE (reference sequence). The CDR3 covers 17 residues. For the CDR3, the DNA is TGTGCCACCAATATTGGGGCCGGGAGGGCGTGGAACAATGAGCAGTTCTTC. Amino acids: CATNIGAGRAWNNEQFF.

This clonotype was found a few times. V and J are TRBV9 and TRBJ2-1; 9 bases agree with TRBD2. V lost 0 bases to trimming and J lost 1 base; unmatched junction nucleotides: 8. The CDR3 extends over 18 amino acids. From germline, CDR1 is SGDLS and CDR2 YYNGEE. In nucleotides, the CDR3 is TGTGCCAGCAGCGTAGGAGCGGGAGGACCCACATCCTACAATGAGCAGTTCTTC. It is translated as CASSVGAGGPTSYNEQFF.

CDR3 loop: CASSTTGGPYNEQFF. As DNA, the CDR3 is TGTGCCAGCAGTACGACAGGAGGACCCTACAATGAGCAGTTCTTC. This chain uses TRBV6-1 with TRBJ2-1, with D possibly being TRBD1 (6 bases). Germline V gives CDR1 MNHNS, CDR2 SASEGT. With 5 bases removed from V and 2 bases from J, the gap between germline ends came to 13 bases. This CDR3 is 15 amino acids long.

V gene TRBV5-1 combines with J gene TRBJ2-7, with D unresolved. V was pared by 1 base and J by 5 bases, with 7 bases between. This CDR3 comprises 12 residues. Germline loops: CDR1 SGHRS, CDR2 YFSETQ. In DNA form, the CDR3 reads TGCGCCAGCAGCTTGCCCTCGCACGAGCAGTACTTC. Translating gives CASSLPSHEQYF.

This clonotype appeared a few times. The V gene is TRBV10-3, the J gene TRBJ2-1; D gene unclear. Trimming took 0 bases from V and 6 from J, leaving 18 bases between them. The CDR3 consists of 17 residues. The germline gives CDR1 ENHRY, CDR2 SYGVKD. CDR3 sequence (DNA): TGTGCCATCAGTGAGTCGAAAAGTGAAGGGCACGGCAATGAGCAGTTCTTC. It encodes CAISESKSEGHGNEQFF.

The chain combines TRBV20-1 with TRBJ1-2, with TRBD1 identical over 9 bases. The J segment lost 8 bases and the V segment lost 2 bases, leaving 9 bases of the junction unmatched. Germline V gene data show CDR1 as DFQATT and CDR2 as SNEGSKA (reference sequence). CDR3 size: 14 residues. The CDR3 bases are TGCAGTGCTAGATCCATACAGGGGGCCGTAGGCTACACCTTC. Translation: CSARSIQGAVGYTF.

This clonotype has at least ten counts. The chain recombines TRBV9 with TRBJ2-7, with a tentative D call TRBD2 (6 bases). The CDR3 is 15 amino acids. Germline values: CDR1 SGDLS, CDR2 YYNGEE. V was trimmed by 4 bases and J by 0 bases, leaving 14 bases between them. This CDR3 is CASSPIGSLSYEQYF. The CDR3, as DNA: TGTGCCAGCAGCCCGATCGGGAGTCTCTCCTACGAGCAGTACTTC.

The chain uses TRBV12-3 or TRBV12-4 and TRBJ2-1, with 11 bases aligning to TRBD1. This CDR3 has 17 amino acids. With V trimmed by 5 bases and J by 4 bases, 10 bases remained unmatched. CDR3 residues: CASSRGTGGEYYNEQFF. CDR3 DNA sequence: TGTGCCAGCAGTAGGGGGACAGGGGGGGAGTATTACAATGAGCAGTTCTTC.

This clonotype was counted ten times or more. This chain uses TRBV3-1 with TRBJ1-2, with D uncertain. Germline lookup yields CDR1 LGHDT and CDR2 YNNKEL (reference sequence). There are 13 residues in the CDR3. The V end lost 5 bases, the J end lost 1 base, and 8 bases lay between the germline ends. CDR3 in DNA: TGTGCCAGCAGCGAAAACAGTAACTATGGCTACACCTTC. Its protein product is CASSENSNYGYTF.

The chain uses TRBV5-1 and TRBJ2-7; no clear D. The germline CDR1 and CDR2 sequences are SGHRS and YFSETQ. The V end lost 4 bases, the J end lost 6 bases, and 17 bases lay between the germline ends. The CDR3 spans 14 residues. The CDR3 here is CASSTRTATSEQYF. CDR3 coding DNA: TGCGCCAGCAGCACCCGGACCGCTACAAGCGAGCAGTACTTC.

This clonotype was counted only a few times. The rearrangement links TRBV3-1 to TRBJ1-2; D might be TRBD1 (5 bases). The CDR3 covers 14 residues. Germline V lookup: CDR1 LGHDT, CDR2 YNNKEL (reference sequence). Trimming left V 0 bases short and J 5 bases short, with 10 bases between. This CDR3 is CASSQDQGLYGYTF. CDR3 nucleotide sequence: TGTGCCAGCAGCCAAGATCAGGGCCTTTATGGCTACACCTTC.

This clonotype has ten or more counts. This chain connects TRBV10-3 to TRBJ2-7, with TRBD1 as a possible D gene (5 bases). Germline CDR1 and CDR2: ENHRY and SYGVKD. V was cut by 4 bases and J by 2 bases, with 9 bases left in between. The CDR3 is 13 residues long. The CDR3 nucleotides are TGTGCCATCAGTGTCTCGGACACCTACGAGCAGTACTTC. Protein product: CAISVSDTYEQYF.

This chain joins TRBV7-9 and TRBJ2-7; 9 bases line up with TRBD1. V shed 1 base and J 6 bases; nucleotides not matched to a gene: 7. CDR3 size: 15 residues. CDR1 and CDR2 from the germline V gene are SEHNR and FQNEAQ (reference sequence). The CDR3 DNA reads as TGTGCCAGCAGCTTAGGGGACAGGGAGTTGGCCGAGCAGTACTTC. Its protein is CASSLGDRELAEQYF.

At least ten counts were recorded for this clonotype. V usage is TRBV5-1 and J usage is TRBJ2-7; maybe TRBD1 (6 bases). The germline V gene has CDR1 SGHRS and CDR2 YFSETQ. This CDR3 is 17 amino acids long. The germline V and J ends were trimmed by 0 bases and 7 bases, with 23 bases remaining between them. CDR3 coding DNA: TGCGCCAGCAGCTTGGCATTTTCTTCGGACAGCACAAAAGAGCAGTACTTC. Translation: CASSLAFSSDSTKEQYF.